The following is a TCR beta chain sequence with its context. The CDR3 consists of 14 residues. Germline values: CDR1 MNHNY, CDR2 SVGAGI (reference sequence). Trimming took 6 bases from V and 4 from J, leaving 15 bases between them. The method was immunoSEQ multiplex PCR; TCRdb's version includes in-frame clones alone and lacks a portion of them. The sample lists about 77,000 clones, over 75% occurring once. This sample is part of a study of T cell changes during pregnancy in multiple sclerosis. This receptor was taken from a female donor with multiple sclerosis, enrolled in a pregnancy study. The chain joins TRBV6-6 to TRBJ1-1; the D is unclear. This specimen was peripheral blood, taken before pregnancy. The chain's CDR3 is CASSYPSRLTEAFF. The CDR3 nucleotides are TGTGCCAGCAGCTACCCCTCCAGGCTCACTGAAGCTTTCTTT.